These 25 T cell receptor beta chains share one sample of origin, sequenced in a study of shared clonotypes between healthy human individuals. The data were produced by immunoSEQ multiplex PCR, yet TCRdb's version contains in-frame clones alone and is incomplete. The sample contains around 1,000,000 clones, 60% to 85% of which appear only once. The sample comprised memory CD4+ T cells from PBMCs. The subset denotes: CD45RA-negative fraction. The receptors originated from a man aged 18 to 35 in good health. Some clones in this sample may be carry-over from other donors' samples.

The chain carries TRBV7-2 and TRBJ2-7; no clear D gene. V lost 5 bases to trimming and J lost 4 bases, with 9 bases between them. Germline loops: CDR1 SGHTA, CDR2 FQGNSA. The CDR3 length is 12 residues. The chain's CDR3 is CASSKTLYEQYF. DNA of the CDR3: TGTGCCAGCAGCAAGACGCTTTACGAGCAGTACTTC.

The chain combines TRBV5-1 with TRBJ2-7; D could derive from TRBD1 or TRBD2 (5 bases each). The CDR3 sequence is 13 residues long. V was cut by 7 bases and J by 0 bases, with 11 bases left in between. The V gene's germline CDR1 is SGHRS and CDR2 YFSETQ. The CDR3 loop reads CASQRGASYEQYF. The CDR3 DNA sequence: TGCGCCAGCCAGCGAGGGGCCTCCTACGAGCAGTACTTC. Using reference TRBV5-1 and TRBJ2-7 for the parts outside the CDR3, the full variable domain is KAGVTQTPRYLIKTRGQQVTLSCSPISGHRSVSWYQQTPGQGLQFLFEYFSETQRNKGNFPGRFSGRQFSNSRSEMNVSTLELGDSALYLCASQRGASYEQYFGPGTRLTVT.

The chain joins TRBV14 to TRBJ2-5, with D possibly TRBD1 on 5 matching bases. Trimming took 4 bases from V and 7 from J, leaving 13 bases between them. Germline V gene data show CDR1 as SGHDN and CDR2 as FVKESK. This CDR3 is built from 13 residues. The CDR3 DNA follows: TGTGCCAGCAGCCGACTCGCGACAGCGACCCAGTACTTC. It is translated as CASSRLATATQYF. Filled out from reference TRBV14 and TRBJ2-5, the complete variable domain reads EAGVTQFPSHSVIEKGQTVTLRCDPISGHDNLYWYRRVMGKEIKFLLHFVKESKQDESGMPNNRFLAERTGGTYSTLKVQPAELEDSGVYFCASSRLATATQYFGPGTRLLVL.

The rearrangement links TRBV7-8 to TRBJ1-1; D unresolved. The germline V and J ends were trimmed by 0 bases and 0 bases, with 11 bases remaining between them. CDR1 is SGHVS and CDR2 is FQNEAQ in the germline V gene. The CDR3 contains 16 residues. In nucleotides, the CDR3 is TGTGCCAGCAGCTTAGCGATTGGCGGACTGAACACTGAAGCTTTCTTT. It yields the protein CASSLAIGGLNTEAFF.

The chain is built from TRBV30 and TRBJ1-2; D may be TRBD1 (6 bases). Trimming left V 4 bases short and J 6 bases short, with 15 bases between. Germline V gives CDR1 GTSNPN, CDR2 SVGIG (reference sequence). The CDR3 consists of 13 residues. The CDR3 here is CAWKEQGPHGYTF. The DNA for the CDR3 is TGTGCCTGGAAAGAACAGGGTCCGCATGGCTACACCTTC.

The chain couples TRBV7-9 to TRBJ2-1, with unresolved D. V was pared by 1 base and J by 3 bases, with 13 bases between. The CDR3 is 16 amino acids. Germline-derived CDR1 and CDR2 are SEHNR and FQNEAQ (reference sequence). CDR3 nucleotides: TGTGCCAGCAGCTTAGGAGTGTCGAAGGGCTACAATGAGCAGTTCTTC. Translated, it gives CASSLGVSKGYNEQFF.

The rearrangement joins TRBV18 to TRBJ2-3; maybe TRBD2 (6 bases). The CDR3 totals 15 residues. Germline CDR1 is KGHSH and CDR2 is LQKENI. The V gene lost 1 base and the J gene lost 1 base, with 9 bases spanning the gap. CDR3 residues: CASSPLASGTDTQYF. The CDR3 DNA reads as TGTGCCAGCTCACCACTTGCTAGCGGCACAGATACGCAGTATTTT.

Concerning this clone: The junction and the germline gene differ at one end; a read error may be behind it. The chain employs TRBV2 and TRBJ1-5, with TRBD1 matching over 7 bases. From germline, CDR1 is SNHLY and CDR2 FYNNEI. The CDR3 length is 15 residues. CDR3 protein: CASSEPPEGQSSRQF. The CDR3, as DNA: TGTGCCAGCAGTGAGCCCCCGGAGGGACAGTCCTCCCGTCAATTT. The full variable domain, with the rest looked up from reference TRBV2 and TRBJ1-5, is EPEVTQTPSHQVTQMGQEVILRCVPISNHLYFYWYRQILGQKVEFLVSFYNNEISEKSEIFDDQFSVERPDGSNFTLKIRSTKLEDSAMYFCASSEPPEGQSSRQFGDGTRLSIL.

This clone was counted once. The sample has other DNA sequences that encode this CDR3 too. The chain carries TRBV7-2 and TRBJ2-1; D gene ambiguous. Germline V gives CDR1 SGHTA, CDR2 FQGNSA. This CDR3 is 15 amino acids long. V was shortened by 1 base and J by 4 bases, with 11 bases between the two germline ends. CDR3 in amino acids: CASSLGPAAYNEQFF. The CDR3 DNA follows: TGTGCCAGCAGCTTAGGGCCGGCAGCTTACAATGAGCAGTTCTTC.

The chain carries TRBV5-6 and TRBJ1-1, with D hard to call. There are 15 residues in the CDR3. Trimming shortened V by 3 bases and J by 0 bases, and 12 bases separated the two germline ends. From germline, CDR1 is SGHDT and CDR2 YYEEEE. DNA of the CDR3: TGTGCCAGCAGCTCGGCTGTCAGCCTGAACACTGAAGCTTTCTTT. Its translation is CASSSAVSLNTEAFF.

This clone was detected only a few times. The gene calls are TRBV6-5 and TRBJ1-1; perhaps TRBD1 as D (5 bases). CDR3 length: 14 amino acids. V was cut by 7 bases and J by 5 bases, with 17 bases left in between. The germline V gene has CDR1 MNHEY and CDR2 SVGAGI. CDR3 region: CASKLGVGGTEAFF. The CDR3 nucleotides read TGTGCCAGCAAATTAGGGGTAGGTGGGACTGAAGCTTTCTTT.

The chain carries TRBV6-5 and TRBJ2-4, with D perhaps TRBD2 (6 bases). The CDR3 sequence is 13 residues long. CDR1 is MNHEY, CDR2 SVGAGI, per germline. V lost 5 bases, J lost 6 bases, and 11 bases lay in between. CDR3 in DNA: TGTGCCAGCAGTACGGGACTTTTAAACATTCAGTACTTC. This gives the protein CASSTGLLNIQYF.

This clone was detected once. J is TRBJ1-5 and V is TRBV28; 7 bases match TRBD1. Per germline, CDR1 MDHEN and CDR2 SYDVKM. The trim removed 5 bases at V and 4 bases at J, leaving 8 bases unmatched. This CDR3 is 15 amino acids long. In nucleotides, the CDR3 is TGTGCCAGCAGTCCCACAGGGGAGGGGAATCAGCCCCAGCATTTT. It specifies CASSPTGEGNQPQHF.

This chain connects TRBV7-9 to TRBJ1-4; 8 nucleotides match TRBD1. Germline V gene lookup returns CDR1 SEHNR and CDR2 FQNEAQ (reference sequence). V lost 5 bases and J lost 11; bases outside the gene matches: 13. This CDR3 is 15 amino acids long. The CDR3 protein is CASSRYTGGRGKLFF. In DNA, the CDR3 is TGTGCCAGCAGCCGATACACAGGGGGTAGGGGGAAACTGTTTTTT.

The chain has TRBV5-1 and TRBJ2-7; 7 bases line up with TRBD1. CDR1 is SGHRS, CDR2 YFSETQ, per germline. This CDR3 region has 15 residues. V shed 4 bases, J shed 3 bases, and the junction held 10 bases outside the gene matches. As DNA, the CDR3 is TGCGCCAGCAGCATTCTTCCGGGACAGAGCTACGAGCAGTACTTC. Its translation is CASSILPGQSYEQYF.

This clone has a single count. The chain is built from TRBV7-8 and TRBJ2-3, with D unresolved. The CDR3 spans 14 residues. Germline V gene data show CDR1 as SGHVS and CDR2 as FQNEAQ. V was shortened by 5 bases and J by 0 bases, with 9 bases between the two germline ends. The CDR3 reads CASSLRTSTDTQYF. The CDR3, as DNA: TGTGCCAGCAGCCTCCGAACTAGCACAGATACGCAGTATTTT.

V is TRBV25-1 and J is TRBJ2-3, with 7 bases fitting TRBD1. V lost 0 bases, J lost 1 base, and 7 bases stayed unmatched. The V gene's germline CDR1 is MGHDK and CDR2 SYGVNS. CDR3 size: 17 residues. The CDR3 DNA is TGTGCCAGCAGTGAATATCCAACCGGGACAGGCACAGATACGCAGTATTTT. Translating gives CASSEYPTGTGTDTQYF.

The chain recombines TRBV11-1 with TRBJ2-7; unclear D gene. Germline V gives CDR1 SGHAT, CDR2 FQDESV (reference sequence). The ends were cut back, 1 base at V and 3 bases at J, with 4 bases in the middle. The CDR3 loop spans 12 amino acids. The CDR3 loop is CASSLVGYEQYF. In DNA, the CDR3 is TGTGCCAGCAGCTTAGTCGGCTACGAGCAGTACTTC.

This clone came up once. The chain carries TRBV4-1 and TRBJ2-1, with a possible D match to TRBD2 (6 bases). Germline assignment: CDR1 MGHRA and CDR2 YSYEKL. This CDR3 comprises 19 residues. Trimming took off 4 bases at V and 4 bases at J, with 26 bases between the two ends. The CDR3 bases are TGCGCCAGCAGCCTAAACCCCAGAGACGGGGGAGACCTTTACAATGAGCAGTTCTTC. Protein product: CASSLNPRDGGDLYNEQFF.

The chain uses TRBV6-6 and TRBJ1-2; 8 bases agree with TRBD1. The CDR3 runs 13 residues. V lost 5 bases and J lost 8; bases outside the gene matches: 7. Germline V gene data show CDR1 as MNHNY and CDR2 as SVGAGI (reference sequence). The CDR3 DNA reads TGTGCCAGCAGTATGGACAGGGCTGGGGGCTACACCTTC. It encodes CASSMDRAGGYTF.

The V and J genes are TRBV4-3 and TRBJ2-5; D might be TRBD1 (6 bases). The CDR3 loop spans 20 amino acids. Trimming took off 1 base at V and 2 bases at J, with 26 bases between the two ends. CDR1 is LGHNA, CDR2 YSLEER, per germline. Written as DNA, the CDR3 is TGCGCCAGCAGCCAAGGATCTGTATCTAGTTCGAAAGGGGGACAAGAGACCCAGTACTTC. Protein sequence: CASSQGSVSSSKGGQETQYF.

This chain connects TRBV7-2 to TRBJ2-4; D is perhaps TRBD1 (5 bases). CDR3 length: 15 residues. V gave up 4 bases and J gave up 0 bases, with 10 bases separating them. Germline CDR1 and CDR2: SGHTA and FQGNSA. The CDR3 DNA follows: TGTGCCAGCAGCTCTTCGACAGTAGCCAAAAACATTCAGTACTTC. As protein: CASSSSTVAKNIQYF.

Comment on this clone: Other nucleotide sequences from this sample produce the same CDR3. The chain has TRBV5-1 and TRBJ2-5; tentatively, D is TRBD1 or TRBD2 (7 bases each). V gave up 0 bases and J gave up 5 bases, with 14 bases separating them. The CDR3 has 15 residues. The germline V gene has CDR1 SGHRS and CDR2 YFSETQ. Here the CDR3 reads CASSLVAGGGETQYF. Here the CDR3 DNA reads TGCGCCAGCAGCTTGGTTGCAGGGGGAGGGGAGACCCAGTACTTC. Together with reference TRBV5-1 and TRBJ2-5, the CDR3 gives the full variable domain: KAGVTQTPRYLIKTRGQQVTLSCSPISGHRSVSWYQQTPGQGLQFLFEYFSETQRNKGNFPGRFSGRQFSNSRSEMNVSTLELGDSALYLCASSLVAGGGETQYFGPGTRLLVL.

The chain employs TRBV6-6 and TRBJ2-1; D not resolved. V was clipped by 3 bases and J by 5 bases, with 8 bases between them. The CDR3 spans 13 residues. CDR1 is MNHNY and CDR2 is SVGAGI in the germline V gene (reference sequence). The CDR3 region has the DNA TGTGCCAGCAGTTATGGTGGTCACAATGAGCAGTTCTTC. Its translation is CASSYGGHNEQFF.

V is TRBV4-2 and J is TRBJ2-5; D unresolved. The CDR3 has 11 residues. The germline CDR1 and CDR2 sequences are LGHNA and YNFKEQ. Trimming stripped 2 bases from V and 3 bases from J, with 1 base between. This chain's CDR3 is CASSQKETQYF. DNA for the CDR3: TGTGCCAGCAGCCAAAAAGAGACCCAGTACTTC.